This T cell receptor beta chain was recovered during a study of breast tumors, draining lymph nodes, adjacent tissues. Study conclusions and caveats: That most tumor T cells come from lymph nodes remained unproven. Compared with basal-like, luminal-like tumors shared significantly more repertoire with nontumor tissue. Tumor repertoires ranked between lymph nodes and nontumor tissue in diversity, with V and J gene preferences. The data were judged consistent with most tumor T cells coming from lymph node and expanding in tumor.

V trimming: 6 bases; J trimming: 5 bases; junction bases outside the gene matches: 10. Germline values: CDR1 MRHNA, CDR2 SNTAGT. The length of the CDR3 is 14 residues. This clonotype was recorded at least ten times. Its matching antigen is unknown. TCRdb reanalysed the multiplex PCR reads using MiXCR and keeps one entry per CDR3 protein. Found here are under 30,000 distinct CDR3 sequences, less than 25% of them singletons; the top ten hold roughly 14%. J is TRBJ2-7 and V is TRBV6-4; 7 bases agree with TRBD1. The specimen sequenced was breast tumor tissue. The source is a female donor with breast cancer. Some clones in this sample may be carry-over from other donors' samples. The CDR3 region has the DNA TGTGCCAGCAGAAAAAATGCAGGGGGAGACGAGCAGTACTTC. Protein: CASRKNAGGDEQYF.